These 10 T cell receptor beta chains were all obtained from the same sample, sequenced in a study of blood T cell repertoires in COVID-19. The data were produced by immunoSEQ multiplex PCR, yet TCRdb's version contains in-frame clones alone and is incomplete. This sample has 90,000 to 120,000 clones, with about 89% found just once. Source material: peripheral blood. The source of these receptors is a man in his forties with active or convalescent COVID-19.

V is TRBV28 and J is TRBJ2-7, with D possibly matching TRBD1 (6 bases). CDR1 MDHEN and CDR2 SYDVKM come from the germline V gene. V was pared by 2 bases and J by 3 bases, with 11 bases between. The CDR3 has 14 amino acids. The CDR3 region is CASSLGGSVYEQYF. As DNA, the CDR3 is TGTGCCAGCAGTTTAGGGGGCAGTGTCTACGAGCAGTACTTC.

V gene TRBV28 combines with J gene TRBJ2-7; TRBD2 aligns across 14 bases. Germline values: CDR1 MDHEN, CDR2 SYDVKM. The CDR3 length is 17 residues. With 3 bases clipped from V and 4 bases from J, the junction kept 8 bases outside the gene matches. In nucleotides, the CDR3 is TGTGCCAGCAGTTTCTCCGGGACTAGCGGGAGTTGGTACGAGCAGTACTTC. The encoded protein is CASSFSGTSGSWYEQYF.

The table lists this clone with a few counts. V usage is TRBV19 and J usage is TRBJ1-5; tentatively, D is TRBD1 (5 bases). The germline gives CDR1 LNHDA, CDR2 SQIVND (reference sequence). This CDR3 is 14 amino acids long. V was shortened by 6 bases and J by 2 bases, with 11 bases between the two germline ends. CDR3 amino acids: CASRPDRRNQPQHF. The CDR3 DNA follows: TGTGCCAGTAGGCCCGACAGACGCAATCAGCCCCAGCATTTT.

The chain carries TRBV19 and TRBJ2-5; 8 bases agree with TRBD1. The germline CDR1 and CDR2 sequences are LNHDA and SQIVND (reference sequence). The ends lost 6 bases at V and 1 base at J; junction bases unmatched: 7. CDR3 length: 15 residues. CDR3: CASSGTGAFQETQYF. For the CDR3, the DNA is TGTGCCAGTAGCGGGACAGGAGCCTTCCAAGAGACCCAGTACTTC.

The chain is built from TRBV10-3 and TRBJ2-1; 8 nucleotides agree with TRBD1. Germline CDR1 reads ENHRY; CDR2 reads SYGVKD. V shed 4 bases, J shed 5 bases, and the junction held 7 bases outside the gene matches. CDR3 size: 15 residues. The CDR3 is CAISGAGGIDNEQFF. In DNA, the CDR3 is TGTGCCATCAGTGGGGCAGGGGGCATCGACAATGAGCAGTTCTTC.

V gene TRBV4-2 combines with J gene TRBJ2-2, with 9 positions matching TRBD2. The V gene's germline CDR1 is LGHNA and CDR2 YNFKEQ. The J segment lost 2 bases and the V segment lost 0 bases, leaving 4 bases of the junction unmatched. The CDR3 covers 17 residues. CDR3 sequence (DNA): TGTGCCAGCAGCCAAGATACCCTAGCGGGAAACACCGGGGAGCTGTTTTTT. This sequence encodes CASSQDTLAGNTGELFF.

In nucleotides, the CDR3 is TGTGCCAGCAGCACCGGGACTATGGATGAGCAGTTCTTC. It is translated as CASSTGTMDEQFF. J is TRBJ2-1 and V is TRBV7-2, with 7 positions matching TRBD2. The CDR3 is made up of 13 amino acids. Germline V gene lookup returns CDR1 SGHTA and CDR2 FQGNSA. Losses at the gene ends were 5 bases for V and 8 bases for J; bases not matched to a gene: 6.

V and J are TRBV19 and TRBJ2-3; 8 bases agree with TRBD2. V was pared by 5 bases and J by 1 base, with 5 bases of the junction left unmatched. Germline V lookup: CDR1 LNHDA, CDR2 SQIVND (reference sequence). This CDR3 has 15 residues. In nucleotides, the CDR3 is TGTGCCAGTAGTCCAACTAGCGGACGCACAGATACGCAGTATTTT. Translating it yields CASSPTSGRTDTQYF.

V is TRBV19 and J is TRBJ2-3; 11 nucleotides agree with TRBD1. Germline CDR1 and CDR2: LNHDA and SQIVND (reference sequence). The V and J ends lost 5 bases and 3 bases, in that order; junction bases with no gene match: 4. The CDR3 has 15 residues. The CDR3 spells CASSFGTGGTDTQYF. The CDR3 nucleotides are TGTGCCAGTAGTTTTGGGACAGGGGGTACAGATACGCAGTATTTT.

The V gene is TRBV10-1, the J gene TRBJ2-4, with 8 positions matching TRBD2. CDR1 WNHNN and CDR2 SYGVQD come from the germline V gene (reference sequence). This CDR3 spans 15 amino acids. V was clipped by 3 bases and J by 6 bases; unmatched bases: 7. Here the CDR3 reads CASSDSGSGRNIQYF. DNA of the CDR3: TGCGCCAGCAGTGATTCGGGGAGCGGGAGAAACATTCAGTACTTC.